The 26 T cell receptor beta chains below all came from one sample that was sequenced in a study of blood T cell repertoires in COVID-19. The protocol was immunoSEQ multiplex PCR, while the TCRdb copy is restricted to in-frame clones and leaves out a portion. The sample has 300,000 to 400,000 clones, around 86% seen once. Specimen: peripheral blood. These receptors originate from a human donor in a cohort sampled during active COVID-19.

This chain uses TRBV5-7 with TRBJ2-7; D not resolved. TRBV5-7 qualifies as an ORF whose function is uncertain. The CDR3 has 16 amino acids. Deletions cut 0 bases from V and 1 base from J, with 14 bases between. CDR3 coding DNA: TGTGCCAGCAGCTTGGCCGTTTGTCCTCCTTCCTACGAGCAGTACTTC. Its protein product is CASSLAVCPPSYEQYF.

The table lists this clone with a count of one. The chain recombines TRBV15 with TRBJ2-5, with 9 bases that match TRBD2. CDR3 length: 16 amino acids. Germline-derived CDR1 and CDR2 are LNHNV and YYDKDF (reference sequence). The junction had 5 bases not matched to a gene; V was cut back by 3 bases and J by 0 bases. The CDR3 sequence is CATSRGAGGHQETQYF. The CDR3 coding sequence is TGTGCCACCAGCAGGGGAGCGGGAGGCCACCAAGAGACCCAGTACTTC.

CDR3 amino acids: CASSYLQRGELFF. DNA of the CDR3: TGTGCCAGCAGCTATCTCCAGCGGGGGGAGCTGTTTTTT. V is TRBV5-6 and J is TRBJ2-2, with D possibly being TRBD2 (5 bases). Germline V lookup: CDR1 SGHDT, CDR2 YYEEEE. The CDR3 runs to 13 residues. The V and J ends lost 3 bases and 8 bases respectively, with 11 bases between them.

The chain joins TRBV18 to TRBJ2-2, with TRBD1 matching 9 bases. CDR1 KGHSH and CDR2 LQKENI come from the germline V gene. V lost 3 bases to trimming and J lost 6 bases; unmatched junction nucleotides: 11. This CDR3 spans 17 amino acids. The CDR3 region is CASSPGVGTGRSGELFF. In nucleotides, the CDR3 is TGTGCCAGCTCACCCGGAGTAGGGACAGGGCGTTCCGGGGAGCTGTTTTTT.

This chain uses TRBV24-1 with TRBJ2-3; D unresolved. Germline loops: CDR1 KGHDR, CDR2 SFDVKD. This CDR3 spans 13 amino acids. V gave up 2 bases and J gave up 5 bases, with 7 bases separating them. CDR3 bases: TGTGCCACCAGTGATTATACCGGAGATACGCAGTATTTT. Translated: CATSDYTGDTQYF.

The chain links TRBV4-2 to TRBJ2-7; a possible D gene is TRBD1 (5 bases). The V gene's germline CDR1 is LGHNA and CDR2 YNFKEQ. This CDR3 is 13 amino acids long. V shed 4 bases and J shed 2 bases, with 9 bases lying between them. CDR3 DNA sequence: TGTGCCAGCAGCCGGACACTTACCTACGAGCAGTACTTC. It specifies CASSRTLTYEQYF.

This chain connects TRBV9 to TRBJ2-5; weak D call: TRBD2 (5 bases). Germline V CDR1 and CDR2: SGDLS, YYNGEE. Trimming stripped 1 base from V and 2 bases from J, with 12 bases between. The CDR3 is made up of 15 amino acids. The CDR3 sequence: CASSVRSREQETQYF. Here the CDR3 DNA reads TGTGCCAGCAGCGTACGTTCTAGGGAGCAAGAGACCCAGTACTTC.

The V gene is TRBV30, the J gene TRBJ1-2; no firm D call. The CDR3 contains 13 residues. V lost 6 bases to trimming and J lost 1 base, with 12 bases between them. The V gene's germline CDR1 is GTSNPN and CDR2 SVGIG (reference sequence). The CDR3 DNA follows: TGTGCCTGCCAGGATAACCATAACTATGGCTACACCTTC. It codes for CACQDNHNYGYTF.

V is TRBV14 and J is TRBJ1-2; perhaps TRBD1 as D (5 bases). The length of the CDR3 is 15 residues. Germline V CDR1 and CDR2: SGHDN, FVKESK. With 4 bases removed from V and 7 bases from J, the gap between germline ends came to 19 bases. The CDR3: CASSPLSGDHTGYTF. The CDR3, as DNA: TGTGCCAGCAGCCCCCTCAGCGGGGACCATACTGGCTACACCTTC.

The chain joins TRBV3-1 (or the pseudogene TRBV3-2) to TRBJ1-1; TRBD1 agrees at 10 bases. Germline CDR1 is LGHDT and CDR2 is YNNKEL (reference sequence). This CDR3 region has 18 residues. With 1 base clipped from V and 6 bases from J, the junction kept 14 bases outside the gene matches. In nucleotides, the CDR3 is TGTGCCAGCAGCCAAGCCCTATTTTACCGGACAGGGGGGGCTGAAGCTTTCTTT. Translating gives CASSQALFYRTGGAEAFF.

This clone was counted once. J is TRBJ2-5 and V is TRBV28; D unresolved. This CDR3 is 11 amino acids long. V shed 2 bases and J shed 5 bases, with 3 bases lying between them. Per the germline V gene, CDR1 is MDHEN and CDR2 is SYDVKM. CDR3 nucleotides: TGTGCCAGCAGTTTACTGGAGACCCAGTACTTC. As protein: CASSLLETQYF.

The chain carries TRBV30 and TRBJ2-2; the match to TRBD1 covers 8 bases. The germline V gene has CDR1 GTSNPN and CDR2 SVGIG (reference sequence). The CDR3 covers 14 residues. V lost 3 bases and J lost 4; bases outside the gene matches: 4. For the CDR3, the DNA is TGTGCCTGGAGCGCGGACAGGGTCACCGGGGAGCTGTTTTTT. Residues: CAWSADRVTGELFF.

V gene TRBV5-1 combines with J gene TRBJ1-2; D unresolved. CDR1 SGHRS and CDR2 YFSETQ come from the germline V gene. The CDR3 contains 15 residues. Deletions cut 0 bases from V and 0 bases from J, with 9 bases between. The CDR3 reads CASSLDTAANYGYTF. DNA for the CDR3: TGCGCCAGCAGCTTGGACACAGCTGCTAACTATGGCTACACCTTC. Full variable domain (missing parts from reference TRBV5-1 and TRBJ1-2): KAGVTQTPRYLIKTRGQQVTLSCSPISGHRSVSWYQQTPGQGLQFLFEYFSETQRNKGNFPGRFSGRQFSNSRSEMNVSTLELGDSALYLCASSLDTAANYGYTFGSGTRLTVV.

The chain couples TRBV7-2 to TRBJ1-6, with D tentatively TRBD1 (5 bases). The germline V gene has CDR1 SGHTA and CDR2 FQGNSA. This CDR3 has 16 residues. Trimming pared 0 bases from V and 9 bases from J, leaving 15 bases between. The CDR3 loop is CASSLAGGSHGSPLHF. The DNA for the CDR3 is TGTGCCAGCAGCTTAGCGGGGGGAAGTCATGGTTCACCCCTCCACTTT.

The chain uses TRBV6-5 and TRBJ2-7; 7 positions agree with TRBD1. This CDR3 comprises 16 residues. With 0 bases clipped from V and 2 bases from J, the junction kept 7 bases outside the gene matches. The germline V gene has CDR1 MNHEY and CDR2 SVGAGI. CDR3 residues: CASSYSSGTVPYEQYF. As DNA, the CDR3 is TGTGCCAGCAGTTACTCTTCCGGGACAGTTCCCTACGAGCAGTACTTC.

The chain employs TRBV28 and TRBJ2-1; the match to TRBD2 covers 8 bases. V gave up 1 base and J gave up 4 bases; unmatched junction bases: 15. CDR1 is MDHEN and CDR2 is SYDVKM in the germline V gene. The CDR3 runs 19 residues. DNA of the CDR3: TGTGCCAGCAGTTTATTTCCCCGCCGGTCGGGAGGGAAATACAATGAGCAGTTCTTC. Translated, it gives CASSLFPRRSGGKYNEQFF.

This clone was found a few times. The CDR3 bases are TGTGCCAGCAGTGGGGACAGAATCTCCTACGAGCAGTACTTC. It yields the protein CASSGDRISYEQYF. The chain couples TRBV2 to TRBJ2-7, with 7 bases identical to TRBD1. Trimming removed 4 bases from V and 0 bases from J; junction bases left unmatched: 3. Germline V lookup: CDR1 SNHLY, CDR2 FYNNEI. The CDR3 sequence is 14 residues long. The full variable domain, its missing parts supplied by reference TRBV2 and TRBJ2-7, is EPEVTQTPSHQVTQMGQEVILRCVPISNHLYFYWYRQILGQKVEFLVSFYNNEISEKSEIFDDQFSVERPDGSNFTLKIRSTKLEDSAMYFCASSGDRISYEQYFGPGTRLTVT.

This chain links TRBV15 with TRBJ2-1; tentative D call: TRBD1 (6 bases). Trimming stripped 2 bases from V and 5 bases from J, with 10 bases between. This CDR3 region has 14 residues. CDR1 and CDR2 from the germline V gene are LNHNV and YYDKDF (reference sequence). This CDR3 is CATSRQGIDNEQFF. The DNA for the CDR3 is TGTGCCACCAGCAGACAGGGGATTGACAATGAGCAGTTCTTC.

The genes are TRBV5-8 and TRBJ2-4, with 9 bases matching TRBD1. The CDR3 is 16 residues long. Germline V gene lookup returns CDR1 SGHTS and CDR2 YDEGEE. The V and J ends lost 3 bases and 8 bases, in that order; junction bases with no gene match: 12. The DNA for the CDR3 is TGTGCCAGCAGCTGGGGTACCGGGACAGGGTCGTACATTCAGTACTTC. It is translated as CASSWGTGTGSYIQYF.

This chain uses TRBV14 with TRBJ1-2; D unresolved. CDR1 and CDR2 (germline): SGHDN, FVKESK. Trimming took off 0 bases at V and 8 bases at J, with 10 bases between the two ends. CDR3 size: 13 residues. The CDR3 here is CASSQERGAGYTF. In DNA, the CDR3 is TGTGCCAGCAGCCAAGAACGGGGAGCAGGCTACACCTTC.

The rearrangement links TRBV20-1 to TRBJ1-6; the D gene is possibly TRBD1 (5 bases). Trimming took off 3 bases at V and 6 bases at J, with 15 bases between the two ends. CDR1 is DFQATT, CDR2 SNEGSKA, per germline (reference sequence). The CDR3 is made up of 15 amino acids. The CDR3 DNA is TGCAGTGCTAGTTTCGGCGGCGGGACTAATTCACCCCTCCACTTT. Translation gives CSASFGGGTNSPLHF.

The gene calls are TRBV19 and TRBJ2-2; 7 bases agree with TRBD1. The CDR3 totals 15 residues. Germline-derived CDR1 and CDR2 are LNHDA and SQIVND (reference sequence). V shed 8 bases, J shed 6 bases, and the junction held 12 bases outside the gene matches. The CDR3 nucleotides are TGTGCCAGTGTTGTCCGGGACAGTAACGCCGGGGAGCTGTTTTTT. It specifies CASVVRDSNAGELFF.

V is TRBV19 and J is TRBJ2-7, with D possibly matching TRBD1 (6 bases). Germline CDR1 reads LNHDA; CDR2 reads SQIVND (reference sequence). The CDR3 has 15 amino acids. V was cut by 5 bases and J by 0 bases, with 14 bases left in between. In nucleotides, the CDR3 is TGTGCCAGTAGTGCGGACAGAACGAGCTCCTACGAGCAGTACTTC. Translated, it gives CASSADRTSSYEQYF.

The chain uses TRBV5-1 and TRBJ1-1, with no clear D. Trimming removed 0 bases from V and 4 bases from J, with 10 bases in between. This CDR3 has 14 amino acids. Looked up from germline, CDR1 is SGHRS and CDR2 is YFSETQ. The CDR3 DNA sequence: TGCGCCAGCAGCTTGGTTGTGGCAGGCACTGAAGCTTTCTTT. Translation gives CASSLVVAGTEAFF.

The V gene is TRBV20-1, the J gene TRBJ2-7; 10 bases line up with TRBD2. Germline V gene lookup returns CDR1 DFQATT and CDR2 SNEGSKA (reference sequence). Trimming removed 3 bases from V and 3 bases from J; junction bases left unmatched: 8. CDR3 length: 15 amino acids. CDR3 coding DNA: TGCAGTGCTAGTCTGAGGACTAGCGGAAGCTACGAGCAGTACTTC. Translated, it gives CSASLRTSGSYEQYF.

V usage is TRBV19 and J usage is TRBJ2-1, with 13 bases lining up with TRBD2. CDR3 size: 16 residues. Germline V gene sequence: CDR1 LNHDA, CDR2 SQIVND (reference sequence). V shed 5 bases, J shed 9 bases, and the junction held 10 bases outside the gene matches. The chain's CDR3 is CASSHRGTSGMGEQFF. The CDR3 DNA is TGTGCCAGTAGTCACCGCGGGACTAGCGGGATGGGTGAGCAGTTCTTC.